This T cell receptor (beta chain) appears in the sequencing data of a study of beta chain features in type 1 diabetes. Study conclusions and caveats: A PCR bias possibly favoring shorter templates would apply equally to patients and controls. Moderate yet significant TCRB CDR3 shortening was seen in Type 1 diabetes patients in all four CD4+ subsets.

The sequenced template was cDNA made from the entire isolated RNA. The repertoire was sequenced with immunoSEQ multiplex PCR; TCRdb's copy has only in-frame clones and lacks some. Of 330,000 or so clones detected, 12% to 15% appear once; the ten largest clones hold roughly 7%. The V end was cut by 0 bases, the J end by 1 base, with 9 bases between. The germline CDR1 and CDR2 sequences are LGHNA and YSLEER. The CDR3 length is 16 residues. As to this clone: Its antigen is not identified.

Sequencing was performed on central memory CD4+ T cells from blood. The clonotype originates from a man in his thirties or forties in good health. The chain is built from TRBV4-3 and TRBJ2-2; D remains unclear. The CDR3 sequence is CASSQDGQLNTGELFF. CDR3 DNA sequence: TGCGCCAGCAGCCAAGATGGTCAGCTGAACACCGGGGAGCTGTTTTTT.